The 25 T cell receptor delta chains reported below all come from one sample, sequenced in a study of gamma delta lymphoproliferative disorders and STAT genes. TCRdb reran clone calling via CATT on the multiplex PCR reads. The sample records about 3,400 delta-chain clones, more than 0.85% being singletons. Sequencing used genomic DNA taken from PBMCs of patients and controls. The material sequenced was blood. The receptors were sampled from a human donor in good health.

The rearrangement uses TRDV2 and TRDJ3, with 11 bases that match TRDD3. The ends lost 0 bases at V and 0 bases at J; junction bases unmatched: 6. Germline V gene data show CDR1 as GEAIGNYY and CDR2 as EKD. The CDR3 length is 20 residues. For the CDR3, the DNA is TGTGCCTGTGACACCATGGGGGATACGCGAAGCTCCTGGGACACCCGACAGATGTTTTTC. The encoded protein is CACDTMGDTRSSWDTRQMFF.

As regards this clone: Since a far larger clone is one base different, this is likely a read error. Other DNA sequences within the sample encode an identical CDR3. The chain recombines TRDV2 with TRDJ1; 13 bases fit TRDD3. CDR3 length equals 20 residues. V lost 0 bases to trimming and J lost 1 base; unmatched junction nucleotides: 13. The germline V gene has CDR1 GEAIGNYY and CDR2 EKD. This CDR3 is CACDTVADWGIRGVTDKLIF. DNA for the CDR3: TGTGCCTGTGACACCGTCGCCGACTGGGGGATACGCGGAGTCACCGATAAACTCATCTTT.

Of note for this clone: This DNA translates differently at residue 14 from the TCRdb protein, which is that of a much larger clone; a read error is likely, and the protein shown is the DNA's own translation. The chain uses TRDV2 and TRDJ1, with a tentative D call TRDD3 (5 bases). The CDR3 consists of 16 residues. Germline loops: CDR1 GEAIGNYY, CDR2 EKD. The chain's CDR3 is CACDSVEGTDTDKHIF. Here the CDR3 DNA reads TGTGCCTGTGACTCCGTGGAGGGGACTGACACCGATAAACACATCTTT.

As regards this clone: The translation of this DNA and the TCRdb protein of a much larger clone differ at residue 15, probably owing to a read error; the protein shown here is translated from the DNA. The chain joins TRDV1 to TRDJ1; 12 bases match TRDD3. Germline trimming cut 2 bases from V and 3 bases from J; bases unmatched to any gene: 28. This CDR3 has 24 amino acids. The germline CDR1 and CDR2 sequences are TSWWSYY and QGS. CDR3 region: CALGETLPRVLGDTMVHQPDKLIF. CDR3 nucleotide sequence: TGTGCTCTTGGGGAAACCCTTCCCCGAGTACTGGGGGATACCATGGTCCATCAACCCGATAAACTCATCTTT.

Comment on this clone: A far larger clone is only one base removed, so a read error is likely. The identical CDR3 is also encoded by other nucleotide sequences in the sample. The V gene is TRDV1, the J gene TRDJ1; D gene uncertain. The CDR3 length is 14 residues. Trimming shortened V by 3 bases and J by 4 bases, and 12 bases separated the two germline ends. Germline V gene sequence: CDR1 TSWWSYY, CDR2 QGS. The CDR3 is CALGELSPLDKLIF. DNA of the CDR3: TGTGCTCTTGGGGAGTTGTCCCCACTCGATAAACTCATCTTT.

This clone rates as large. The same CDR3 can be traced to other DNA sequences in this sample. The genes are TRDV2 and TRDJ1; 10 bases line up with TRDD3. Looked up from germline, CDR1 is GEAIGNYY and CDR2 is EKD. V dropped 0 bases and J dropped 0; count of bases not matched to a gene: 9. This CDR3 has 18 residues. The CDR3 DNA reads TGTGCCTGTGACACCCTAAAACGACTGGGGGATTACACCGATAAACTCATCTTT. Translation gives CACDTLKRLGDYTDKLIF.

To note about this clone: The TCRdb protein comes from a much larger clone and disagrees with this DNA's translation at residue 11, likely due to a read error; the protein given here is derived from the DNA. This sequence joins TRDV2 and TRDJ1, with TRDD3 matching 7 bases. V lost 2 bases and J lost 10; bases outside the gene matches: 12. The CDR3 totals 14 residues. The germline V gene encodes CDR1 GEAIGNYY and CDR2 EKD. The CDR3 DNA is TGTGCCTGTGACAGTCTCGGGGGATTAATGGGACTCATCTTT. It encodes CACDSLGGLMGLIF.

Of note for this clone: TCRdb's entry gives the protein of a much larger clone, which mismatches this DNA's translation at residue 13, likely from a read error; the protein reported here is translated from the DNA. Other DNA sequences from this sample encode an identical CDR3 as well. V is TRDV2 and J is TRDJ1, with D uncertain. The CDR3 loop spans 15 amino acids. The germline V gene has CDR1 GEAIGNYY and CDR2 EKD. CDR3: CACDTLLTSGDKPIF. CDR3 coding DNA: TGTGCCTGTGACACCCTCTTAACTTCGGGCGATAAACCCATCTTT.

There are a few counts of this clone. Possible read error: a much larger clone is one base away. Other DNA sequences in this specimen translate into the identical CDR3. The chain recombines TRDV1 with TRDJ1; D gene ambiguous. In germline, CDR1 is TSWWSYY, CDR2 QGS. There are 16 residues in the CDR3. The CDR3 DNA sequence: TGTGCTCTTGGGGAACTATTCGTACTCCGGTCCGATAAGCTCATCTTT. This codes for CALGELFVLRSDKLIF.

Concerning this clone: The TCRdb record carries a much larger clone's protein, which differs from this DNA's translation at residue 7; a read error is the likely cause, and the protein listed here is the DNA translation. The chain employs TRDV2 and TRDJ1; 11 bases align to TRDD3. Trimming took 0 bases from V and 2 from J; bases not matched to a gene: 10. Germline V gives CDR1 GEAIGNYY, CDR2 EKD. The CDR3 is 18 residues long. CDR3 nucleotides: TGTGCCTGTGACACCGTTAGGCTGGGGGATACTCGAACCGATAAACTCATCTTT. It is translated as CACDTVRLGDTRTDKLIF.

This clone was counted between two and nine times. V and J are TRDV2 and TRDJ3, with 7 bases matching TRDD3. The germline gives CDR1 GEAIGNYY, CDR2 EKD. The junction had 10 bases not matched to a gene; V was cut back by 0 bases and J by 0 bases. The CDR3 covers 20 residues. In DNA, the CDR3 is TGTGCCTGTGACACCGTCGACGCTGGGGGGGACTCCTGGGACACCCGACAGATGTTTTTC. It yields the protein CACDTVDAGGDSWDTRQMFF.

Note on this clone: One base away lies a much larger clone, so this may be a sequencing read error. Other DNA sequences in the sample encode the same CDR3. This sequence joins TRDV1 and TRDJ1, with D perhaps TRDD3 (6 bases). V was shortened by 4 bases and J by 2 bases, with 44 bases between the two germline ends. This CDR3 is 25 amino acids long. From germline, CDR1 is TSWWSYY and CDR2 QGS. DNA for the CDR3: TGTGCTCTTGGGGTCCCTTGGCCTTCGACTATATCTGGGGAGTTAAAAGGCCGCAATACCGATAAACTCATCTTT. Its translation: CALGVPWPSTISGELKGRNTDKLIF.

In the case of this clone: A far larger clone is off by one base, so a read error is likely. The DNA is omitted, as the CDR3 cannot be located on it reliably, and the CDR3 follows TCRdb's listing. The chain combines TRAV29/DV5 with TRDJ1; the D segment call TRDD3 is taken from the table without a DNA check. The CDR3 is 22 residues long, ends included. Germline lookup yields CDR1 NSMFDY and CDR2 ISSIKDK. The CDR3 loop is CSVLLCSTGLGMILHGTDKLIF.

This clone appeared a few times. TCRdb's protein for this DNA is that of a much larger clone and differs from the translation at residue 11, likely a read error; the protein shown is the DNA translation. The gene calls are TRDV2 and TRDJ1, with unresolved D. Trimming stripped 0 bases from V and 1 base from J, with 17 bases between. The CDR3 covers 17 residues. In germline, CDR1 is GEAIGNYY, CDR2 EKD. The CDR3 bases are TGTGCCTGTGACACCGTTGACAACTTTATGGGCACCGATAAACTCATCTTT. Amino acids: CACDTVDNFMGTDKLIF.

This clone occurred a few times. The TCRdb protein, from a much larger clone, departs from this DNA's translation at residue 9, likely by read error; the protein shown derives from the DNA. The chain's CDR3 is CACDSLGGFMELIF. Here the CDR3 DNA reads TGTGCCTGTGACAGTCTCGGGGGATTTATGGAACTCATCTTT. This chain links TRDV2 with TRDJ1; 7 positions agree with TRDD3. The V and J ends lost 2 bases and 9 bases, in that order; junction bases with no gene match: 11. Looked up from germline, CDR1 is GEAIGNYY and CDR2 is EKD. The CDR3 sequence is 14 residues long.

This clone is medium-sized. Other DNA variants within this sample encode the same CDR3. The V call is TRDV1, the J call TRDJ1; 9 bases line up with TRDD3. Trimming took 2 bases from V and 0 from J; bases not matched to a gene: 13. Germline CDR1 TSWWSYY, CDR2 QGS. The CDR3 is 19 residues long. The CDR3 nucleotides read TGTGCTCTTGGGGAAAGCCTCTCGCACTGGGGGAGTGACACCGATAAACTCATCTTT. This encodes CALGESLSHWGSDTDKLIF.

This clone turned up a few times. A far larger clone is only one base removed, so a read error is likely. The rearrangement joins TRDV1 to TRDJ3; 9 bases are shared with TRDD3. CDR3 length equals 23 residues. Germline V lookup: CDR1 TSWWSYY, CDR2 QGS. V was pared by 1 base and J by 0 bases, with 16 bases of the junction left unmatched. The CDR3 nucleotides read TGTGCTCTTGGGGAACCAGCGGACCCTTGCCGGGGGATACCCTCCTGGGACACCCGACAGATGTTTTTC. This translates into CALGEPADPCRGIPSWDTRQMFF.

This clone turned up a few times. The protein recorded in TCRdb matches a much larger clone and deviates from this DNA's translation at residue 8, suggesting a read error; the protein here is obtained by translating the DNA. CDR3 sequence: CACDFADIGILTSWDTRQMFF. CDR3 coding DNA: TGTGCCTGTGACTTTGCAGACATTGGGATCTTAACTTCCTGGGACACCCGACAGATGTTTTTC. The rearrangement uses TRDV2 and TRDJ3; perhaps TRDD3 as D (5 bases). Germline CDR1 is GEAIGNYY and CDR2 is EKD. V was clipped by 3 bases and J by 1 base, with 24 bases between them. The CDR3 has 21 amino acids.

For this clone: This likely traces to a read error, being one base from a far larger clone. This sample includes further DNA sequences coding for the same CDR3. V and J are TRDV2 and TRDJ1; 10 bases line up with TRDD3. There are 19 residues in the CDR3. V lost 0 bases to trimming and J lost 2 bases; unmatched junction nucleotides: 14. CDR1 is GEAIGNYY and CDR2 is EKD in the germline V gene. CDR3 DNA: TGTGCCTGTGACACCGTTCCATCCGGGGGATACGATCAGACCGATAAACTCATCTTT. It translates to CACDTVPSGGYDQTDKLIF.

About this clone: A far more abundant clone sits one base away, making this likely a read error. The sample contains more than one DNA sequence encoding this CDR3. CDR3 nucleotides: TGTGCCTGTGACACCGTCGCCGACTGGGGGATACGCGGGGTCACCGATAAACTCATTTTT. The encoded protein is CACDTVADWGIRGVTDKLIF. The chain carries TRDV2 and TRDJ1; 13 bases match TRDD3. The length of the CDR3 is 20 residues. Per germline, CDR1 GEAIGNYY and CDR2 EKD.

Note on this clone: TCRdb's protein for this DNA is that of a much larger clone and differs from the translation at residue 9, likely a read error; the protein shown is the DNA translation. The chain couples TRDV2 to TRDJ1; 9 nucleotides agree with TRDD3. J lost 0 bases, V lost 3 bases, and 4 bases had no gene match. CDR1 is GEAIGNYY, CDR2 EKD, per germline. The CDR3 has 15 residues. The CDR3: CACDGLGDDTDKLIF. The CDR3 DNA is TGTGCCTGTGACGGTCTGGGGGATGACACCGATAAACTCATCTTT.

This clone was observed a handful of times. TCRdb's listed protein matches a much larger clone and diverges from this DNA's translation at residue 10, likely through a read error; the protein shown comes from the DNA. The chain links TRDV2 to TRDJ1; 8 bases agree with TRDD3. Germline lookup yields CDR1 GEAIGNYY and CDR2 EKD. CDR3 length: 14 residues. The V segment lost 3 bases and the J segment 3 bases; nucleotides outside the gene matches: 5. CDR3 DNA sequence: TGTGCCTGTGACTCCATACTGGGGGCCGATAAACTCATCTTT. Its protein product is CACDSILGADKLIF.

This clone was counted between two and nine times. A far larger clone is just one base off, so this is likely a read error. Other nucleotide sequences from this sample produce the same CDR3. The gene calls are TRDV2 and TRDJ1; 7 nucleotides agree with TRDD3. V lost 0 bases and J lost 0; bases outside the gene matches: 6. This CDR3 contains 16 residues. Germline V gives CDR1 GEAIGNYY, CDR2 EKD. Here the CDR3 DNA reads TGTGCCTGTGACACCTTGGGGGACTCATACACCGATAAACTCATCTTT. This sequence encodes CACDTLGDSYTDKLIF.

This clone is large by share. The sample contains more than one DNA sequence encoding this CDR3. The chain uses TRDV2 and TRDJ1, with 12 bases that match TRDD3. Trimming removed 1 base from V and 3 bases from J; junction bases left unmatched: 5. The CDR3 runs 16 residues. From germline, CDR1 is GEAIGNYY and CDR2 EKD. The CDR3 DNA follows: TGTGCCTGTGACACACCCCTGGGGGATACGCCCGATAAACTCATCTTT. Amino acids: CACDTPLGDTPDKLIF.

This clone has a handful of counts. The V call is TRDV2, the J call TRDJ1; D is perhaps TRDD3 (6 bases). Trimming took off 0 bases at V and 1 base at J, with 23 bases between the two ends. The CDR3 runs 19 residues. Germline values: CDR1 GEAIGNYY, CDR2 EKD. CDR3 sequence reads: CACDTVFGGGIRGTDKLIF. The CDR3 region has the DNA TGTGCCTGTGACACCGTATTTGGGGGGGGTATAAGGGGCACCGATAAACTCATCTTT.